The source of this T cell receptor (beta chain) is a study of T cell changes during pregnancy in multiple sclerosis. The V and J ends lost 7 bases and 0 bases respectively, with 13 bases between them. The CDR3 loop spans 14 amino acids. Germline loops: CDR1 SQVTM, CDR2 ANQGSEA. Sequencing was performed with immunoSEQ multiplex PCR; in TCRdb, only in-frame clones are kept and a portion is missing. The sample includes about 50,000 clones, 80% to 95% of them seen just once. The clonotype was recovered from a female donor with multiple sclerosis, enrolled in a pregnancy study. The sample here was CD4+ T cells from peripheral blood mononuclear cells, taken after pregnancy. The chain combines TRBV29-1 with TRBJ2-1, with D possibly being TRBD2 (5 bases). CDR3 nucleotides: TGCAGCGCCGAGGGCAGTAACTCCTACAATGAGCAGTTCTTC. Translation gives CSAEGSNSYNEQFF.